This TCR beta chain came from a study of blood T cells in healthy people across ages (dated by TCRdb to between 2014 and 2016). In the study overall: In model experiments, template switching captured about one uniquely barcoded TCR beta cDNA molecule for every two T cells. The donors were split into four age groups: young (average around 15 years), middle-aged (roughly 39), aged (approximately 59) and long-lived (under 90). The study measured age-related changes in TCR beta repertoire diversity using deep sequencing normalized with unique cDNA molecular identifiers. Two additional independent replicas of 1 million unique cDNA reads from the same blood draw were analyzed for two donors (one aged 18 to 30 and one aged 80 or older). Donors of different ages were randomly distributed across sequencing lanes to avoid experimental bias.

Beyond this particular receptor, the publication reports: The long-lived group showed more naive CD4+ T cells, fewer expanded clones and increased TCR diversity than the aged group, suggesting age selection. There was a strong correlation between observed TCR beta diversity and the percentage of naive T cells measured by flow cytometry. Because profiling used bulk unsorted PBMCs, naive and antigen-experienced compartments could not be compared conclusively. Donor CMV infection status was unknown, potentially confounding age-related changes in expanded clonotypes. As age increased, observed TCR beta diversity per million T cells dropped in a roughly linear way, and a significant reduction was already evident by age about 36. Estimates of total diversity from one million sequenced T cells were regarded as lower bounds and underestimates.

This clonotype came up a few times. Its cognate antigen has yet to be identified. It has no much larger one-base neighbor in the sample; base qualities were not kept. The CDR3, cysteine through phenylalanine, is 14 amino acids long. Just the 42-base CDR3 DNA is kept, in frame starting at base 1. Cut back by 6 bases and 2 bases, the V and J ends lie 11 bases apart. The library was produced with 5' RACE. Sequencing was carried out with an Illumina HiSeq 2500. A second about 7 to 11 cycle PCR used a sample-barcoded 5' primer and a J-beta primer mix. A unique molecular identifier was introduced onto each TCR beta cDNA molecule by a template-switch 5' adaptor carrying 12 random nucleotides. Each sample yielded at least 3 million CDR3-containing paired-end reads. All of the RNA was converted into first-strand cDNA using the Mint cDNA synthesis kit, with a TRBC-specific oligonucleotide serving as the primer. All cDNA was treated with uracil-DNA glycosylase and then went through a first 18-cycle PCR with the universal primers M1SS and BC2_uni_R. Turning to the authors' computational methods: Each sample was normalized by randomly selecting 1 million high-quality reads, each carrying a distinct molecular identifier. Reads with shared molecular identifiers were discarded instead of being binned into consensus sequences. CDR3 identification, clonotype clustering and error correction used MiTCR with a Q25 quality threshold and the strictest error-elimination algorithm. A nonparametric unseen species model with Euler transformation was used to estimate lower-bound total TCR beta diversity. Starting from the raw public reads, TCRdb applied fastp trimming at Q25, assembled clones with MiXCR and retained in-frame beta chains. When rows share a CDR3 protein, they turn into one entry using the most common DNA and genes. The V and J calls come from TCRdb's annotation, not from the publication. The sample yields nearly 1 million distinct CDR3 sequences; roughly 51% were counted once. The ten biggest clones cover roughly 23% of the sample.

The donors were about 40 Caucasian individuals from Russia, aged roughly 6 to 100 years, who were systemically healthy. Around 9.9 milliliters of peripheral blood were collected from each donor into EDTA-treated Vacutainer tubes. Ficoll-Paque density-gradient centrifugation was used to isolate PBMCs, with at least 6.5 million per sample. Trizol reagent was used to extract total RNA from the PBMCs, yielding at least 5 micrograms per sample. Naive CD45RAhigh/CD27high T cell percentages were measured by flow cytometry on a PBMC aliquot from every donor. What was sequenced was blood. The rearranged segments are TRBV12-3 or TRBV12-4 and TRBJ1-5, with a tentative D gene TRBD1 over 5 matching bases. The source is a woman aged 60 to 75 in good health. In nucleotides, the sequence is TGTGCCAGCAGGGCAGGGATCGGCAATCAGCCCCAGCATTTT. It specifies CASRAGIGNQPQHF.